One and the same sample provided the 11 T cell receptor beta chains below, sequenced in a study of shared clonotypes between healthy human individuals. TCRdb's table, derived via immunoSEQ multiplex PCR, lists solely in-frame clones and lacks some. The sample holds over a million clones, approximately 98.5% seen once. The sequenced sample was naive CD4+ T cells sorted from blood. The subset here: CD45RA+ positively selected. These receptors came from a man aged 25 to 45 in good health.

This chain uses TRBV5-6 with TRBJ2-7; D is ambiguous. The CDR3 is 15 residues long. Looked up from germline, CDR1 is SGHDT and CDR2 is YYEEEE. V was clipped by 1 base and J by 1 base, with 12 bases between them. The CDR3 DNA reads as TGTGCCAGCAGCTTGAGGGCCCTTCCATCCTACGAGCAGTACTTC. It translates to CASSLRALPSYEQYF.

This clone came up once. The DNA for the CDR3 is TGTGCCAGCACCACAAGTTTGTCTTCCCCGACAGGGGAGTACTTC. Amino acids: CASTTSLSSPTGEYF. The chain has TRBV28 and TRBJ2-7; TRBD1 agrees at 8 bases. Trimming took 7 bases from V and 11 from J; bases not matched to a gene: 19. The CDR3 is 15 residues long. Germline loops: CDR1 MDHEN, CDR2 SYDVKM.

This sequence joins TRBV5-6 and TRBJ2-2; no clear D. Looked up from germline, CDR1 is SGHDT and CDR2 is YYEEEE. This CDR3 spans 16 amino acids. V was trimmed by 2 bases and J by 4 bases, leaving 15 bases between them. CDR3 bases: TGTGCCAGCAGCTTAAGCGCCGCAGAACCCACCGGGGAGCTGTTTTTT. Translating it yields CASSLSAAEPTGELFF.

V gene TRBV5-1 combines with J gene TRBJ2-5; 7 nucleotides align to TRBD2. The CDR3 length is 14 residues. J was trimmed by 4 bases and V by 4 bases; bases with no gene match: 7. Germline CDR1 reads SGHRS; CDR2 reads YFSETQ. The CDR3 loop is CASSPGRESETQYF. Written as DNA, the CDR3 is TGCGCCAGCAGCCCGGGGCGGGAGTCAGAGACCCAGTACTTC.

The chain carries TRBV5-1 and TRBJ1-4; D unclear. With 2 bases removed from V and 9 bases from J, the gap between germline ends came to 23 bases. The CDR3 consists of 17 residues. In germline, CDR1 is SGHRS, CDR2 YFSETQ. The CDR3 nucleotides are TGCGCCAGCAGCTTTCGGTCCGGGTCGTCGGCCTATAAAAAACTGTTTTTT. Protein product: CASSFRSGSSAYKKLFF.

The V and J genes are TRBV15 and TRBJ2-1; D may be TRBD2 (5 bases). V lost 0 bases and J lost 5, with 11 bases in between. The CDR3 runs 15 residues. Germline V gives CDR1 LNHNV, CDR2 YYDKDF (reference sequence). The CDR3 protein is CATSRDGVGDNEQFF. DNA of the CDR3: TGTGCCACCAGCAGAGATGGGGTCGGGGACAATGAGCAGTTCTTC.

The chain carries TRBV2 and TRBJ1-1; the D is unclear. This CDR3 is built from 12 residues. CDR1 and CDR2 from the germline V gene are SNHLY and FYNNEI. V was clipped by 3 bases and J by 4 bases, with 6 bases between them. This CDR3 is CASSDRITEAFF. For the CDR3, the DNA is TGTGCCAGCAGTGATCGGATCACTGAAGCTTTCTTT.

J is TRBJ2-3 and V is TRBV13; TRBD2 is a possible D gene (5 bases). The germline CDR1 and CDR2 sequences are PRHDT and FYEKMQ (reference sequence). The ends were cut back, 3 bases at V and 1 base at J, with 8 bases in the middle. This CDR3 region has 14 residues. DNA of the CDR3: TGTGCCAGCAGCTTCCGGGATGGCACAGATACGCAGTATTTT. Translating gives CASSFRDGTDTQYF. The full variable domain, completed using reference TRBV13 and TRBJ2-3, is AAGVIQSPRHLIKEKRETATLKCYPIPRHDTVYWYQQGPGQDPQFLISFYEKMQSDKGSIPDRFSAQQFSDYHSELNMSSLELGDSALYFCASSFRDGTDTQYFGPGTRLTVL.

The rearrangement uses TRBV11-2 and TRBJ1-3; 8 bases fit TRBD1. Germline lookup yields CDR1 SGHAT and CDR2 FQNNGV. This CDR3 is 14 amino acids long. Unmatched junction bases numbered 1, after V lost 4 bases and J lost 2 bases. The CDR3 reads CASSSDRAGNTIYF. The CDR3, as DNA: TGTGCCAGCAGCTCGGACAGGGCTGGAAACACCATATATTTT.

The chain employs TRBV6-1 and TRBJ2-5; 9 positions agree with TRBD2. Germline CDR1 MNHNS, CDR2 SASEGT. Trimming removed 0 bases from V and 1 base from J; junction bases left unmatched: 0. The CDR3 is 15 amino acids. This chain's CDR3 is CASSEARGGQETQYF. The CDR3 coding sequence is TGTGCCAGCAGTGAAGCGCGGGGGGGCCAAGAGACCCAGTACTTC.

This rearrangement joins TRBV25-1 to TRBJ2-7, with TRBD1 matching 8 bases. Germline CDR1 reads MGHDK; CDR2 reads SYGVNS. The CDR3 has 15 amino acids. J was trimmed by 3 bases and V by 4 bases; bases with no gene match: 8. CDR3 in DNA: TGTGCCAGCAGTGCAAACCGGGACAGGTTCTACGAGCAGTACTTC. This codes for CASSANRDRFYEQYF.